This T cell receptor (beta chain) was found in a study of T cells in Graves' hyperthyroidism and ophthalmopathy. This clonotype was counted many times. Germline is not matched at one junction end, which may reflect a read error. RNA transcripts gave rise to amplified TCR beta CDR3 regions. The TCR CDR3 was amplified in a first-round RT-PCR using the HTBI primer set. TCRdb ran MiXCR on the multiplex PCR reads and lists one entry per CDR3 protein. Here the sample spans 110,000 to 150,000 distinct CDR3 sequences, less than 25% being singletons. Germline V gene sequence: CDR1 MNHNS, CDR2 SASEGT. The CDR3 runs 14 residues.

Sequencing input: blood. This clonotype was obtained from a woman in her fifties or sixties with Graves' hyperthyroidism that later progressed to Graves' ophthalmopathy. The chain joins TRBV6-1 to TRBJ1-1; 7 bases are a match to TRBD1. The DNA for the CDR3 is TGTGCCAGCAGGCGACAGGGCCCGAACGCTGAAGCTTTCTTT. It yields the protein CASRRQGPNAEAFF.